These 21 T cell receptor beta chains share one sample of origin, sequenced in a study of molecular identifiers for immune sequencing clone quantification. TCRdb redid the calling of the PCR reads with MiXCR, one entry per CDR3 protein. The sample carries approximately 670,000 distinct CDR3 sequences, around 20% recorded once. The material sequenced was naive CD8+ T cells from blood, with Jurkat cell RNA spiked in. Subset indicated: FACS-sorted CD8+CD4-CCR7+CD45RA+ naive T cells. Receptors originate from a human donor in good health. Some libraries in this study had Jurkat cell RNA spiked in.

This clonotype turned up a few times. The chain links TRBV19 to TRBJ1-1; 9 bases agree with TRBD1. The V segment lost 7 bases and the J segment 3 bases; nucleotides outside the gene matches: 12. Per the germline V gene, CDR1 is LNHDA and CDR2 is SQIVND (reference sequence). This CDR3 spans 16 amino acids. In nucleotides, the CDR3 is TGTGCCAGTACCACTGGGACAGGGTTAGTAGACACTGAAGCTTTCTTT. This translates into CASTTGTGLVDTEAFF.

In regard to this clonotype: Just one base apart from a much larger clone, this may be a read error. J is TRBJ1-3 and V is TRBV21-1. TRBV21-1 is a recognized pseudogene. The CDR3 is made up of 14 amino acids. The CDR3 DNA reads TGTGCCAGCAGCAAACTGGATTTGTACGACGCCATATATTTT. It translates to CASSKLDLYDAIYF.

This clonotype has just one count. A much larger clone differs by one base, so this may be a read error. The CDR3 does not end in the conserved phenylalanine or tryptophan, so this is likely a read error. The V gene is TRBV27, the J gene TRBJ1-1; possible D gene TRBD1, 6 bases. The germline V gene encodes CDR1 MNHEY and CDR2 SMNVEV (reference sequence). V was cut by 5 bases and J by 1 base, with 11 bases left in between. This CDR3 comprises 14 residues. The CDR3 region is CASSLGQSNTEAFL. CDR3 nucleotide sequence: TGTGCCAGCAGTCTAGGACAGTCGAACACTGAAGCTTTCTTG.

This clonotype was seen many times. The chain is built from TRBV6-2 or TRBV6-3 and TRBJ2-3; the D gene could be TRBD1 or TRBD2 (5 bases each). From germline, CDR1 is MNHEY and CDR2 SVGEGT. The CDR3 runs 14 residues. Between the trimmed V and J ends, which lost 5 bases and 4 bases, there was a span of 13 bases. CDR3 DNA sequence: TGTGCCAGCAGTAAAATTAGGGGAGCAGATACGCAGTATTTT. The encoded protein is CASSKIRGADTQYF.

Worth noting for this clonotype: A much more abundant neighbour one base away suggests this may be a read error. V gene TRBV19 combines with J gene TRBJ2-7; TRBD2 aligns across 10 bases. Germline CDR1 is LNHDA and CDR2 is SQIVND (reference sequence). The J segment lost 0 bases and the V segment lost 7 bases, leaving 6 bases of the junction unmatched. This CDR3 is 15 amino acids long. CDR3 in DNA: TGTGCCAGTAAACCGGCTAGCGGGAGCTCCTACGAGCAGTACTTC. This codes for CASKPASGSSYEQYF.

The rearrangement joins TRBV11-2 to TRBJ2-5; 11 bases agree with TRBD1. Germline CDR1 reads SGHAT; CDR2 reads FQNNGV. Unmatched junction bases numbered 12, after V lost 5 bases and J lost 1 base. The CDR3 has 18 amino acids. The chain's CDR3 is CASSHLNRDRGFQETQYF. In DNA form, the CDR3 reads TGTGCCAGCAGCCATTTAAACCGGGACAGGGGGTTCCAAGAGACCCAGTACTTC.

The CDR3 DNA sequence: TGTGCCAGCGGCCCCGGACAGGGGGCGCTTCTCGAGCAGTACTTC. Translated: CASGPGQGALLEQYF. The chain couples TRBV7-9 to TRBJ2-7; 11 positions match TRBD1. V shed 8 bases and J 6 bases; nucleotides not matched to a gene: 12. CDR1 and CDR2 from the germline V gene are SEHNR and FQNEAQ (reference sequence). This CDR3 contains 15 residues. The full variable domain, with the rest looked up from reference TRBV7-9 and TRBJ2-7, is DTGVSQNPRHKITKRGQNVTFRCDPISEHNRLYWYRQTLGQGPEFLTYFQNEAQLEKSRLLSDRFSAERPKGSFSTLEIQRTEQGDSAMYLCASGPGQGALLEQYFGPGTRLTVT.

The rearrangement joins TRBV7-2 to TRBJ1-6; no clear D. Germline V lookup: CDR1 SGHTA, CDR2 FQGNSA. The length of the CDR3 is 14 residues. The germline V and J ends were trimmed by 3 bases and 11 bases, with 14 bases remaining between them. The CDR3 spells CASSFEGLYTPLHF. In nucleotides, the CDR3 is TGTGCCAGCAGCTTTGAGGGCCTTTATACACCCCTCCACTTT.

In this sample, this clonotype turned up a few times. The DNA for the CDR3 is TGTGCCAGCAGCTTAGTTGGGGGGGGGCCCAATGAGCAGTTCTTC. Translating it yields CASSLVGGGPNEQFF. The chain links TRBV7-2 to TRBJ2-1; perhaps TRBD2 as D (7 bases). The germline V and J ends were trimmed by 1 base and 6 bases, with 13 bases remaining between them. The CDR3 totals 15 residues. The germline gives CDR1 SGHTA, CDR2 FQGNSA.

A word on this clonotype: This clone may be a read error of a much larger clone one base away. This CDR3 is missing its conserved last phenylalanine or tryptophan, likely due to a read error. In DNA, the CDR3 is TGTGCCAGCAGCCCCACCGGGACAGGGAAGTATGGCTACACCCTC. Translation: CASSPTGTGKYGYTL. The chain links TRBV7-2 to TRBJ1-2, with TRBD1 identical over 9 bases. The CDR3 has 15 residues. The V gene end was trimmed by 5 bases and the J gene end by 5 bases; junction bases not matched to a gene: 9. Germline V gene data show CDR1 as SGHTA and CDR2 as FQGNSA.

In regard to this clonotype: Given a much more abundant clone one base away, this may be a read error. The chain employs TRBV9 and TRBJ2-7, with 10 bases lining up with TRBD1. With 7 bases clipped from V and 5 bases from J, the junction kept 12 bases outside the gene matches. The CDR3 sequence is 15 residues long. CDR1 and CDR2 (germline): SGDLS, YYNGEE. CDR3 in DNA: TGTGCCAGCGGCCCTTCCGGGACAGGGGAGAACGAGCAGTACTTC. Encoded protein: CASGPSGTGENEQYF.

This clonotype was detected ten times or more. The gene calls are TRBV5-1 and TRBJ2-7; D gene uncertain. Trimming cost V 5 bases and J 7 bases, with 13 bases left between them. Germline V gene lookup returns CDR1 SGHRS and CDR2 YFSETQ. The CDR3 is 12 amino acids. CDR3 sequence (DNA): TGCGCCAGCAGGGGAACCCGTGGGGAGCAGTACTTC. Its translation is CASRGTRGEQYF. The full variable domain, rest sourced from reference TRBV5-1 and TRBJ2-7, is KAGVTQTPRYLIKTRGQQVTLSCSPISGHRSVSWYQQTPGQGLQFLFEYFSETQRNKGNFPGRFSGRQFSNSRSEMNVSTLELGDSALYLCASRGTRGEQYFGPGTRLTVT.

This clonotype has a count of ten or more. J is TRBJ2-3 and V is TRBV29-1; D remains unclear. The germline V gene has CDR1 SQVTM and CDR2 ANQGSEA. The CDR3 loop spans 13 amino acids. V dropped 8 bases and J dropped 0 bases, with 12 bases sitting between them. The CDR3 bases are TGCAGCCCCCTCGAGATGAGCACAGATACGCAGTATTTT. Amino acid sequence: CSPLEMSTDTQYF.

In this sample, this clonotype turned up once. A read error is possible here, since a much larger clone lies one base away. As the CDR3 is not closed by the conserved phenylalanine or tryptophan, this likely results from a read error. This chain links TRBV4-2 with TRBJ2-3; D unresolved. The CDR3 spans 15 residues. Looked up from germline, CDR1 is LGHNA and CDR2 is YNFKEQ. V was trimmed by 5 bases and J by 2 bases, leaving 14 bases between them. In DNA form, the CDR3 reads TGTGCCAGCAGCGGGGTTGGTCGAGACACAGATACGCAGTATTCT. As protein: CASSGVGRDTDTQYS.

V and J are TRBV14 and TRBJ1-1; no definite D call. Trimming took 7 bases from V and 5 from J, leaving 14 bases between them. Germline V gene data show CDR1 as SGHDN and CDR2 as FVKESK. The CDR3 has 13 amino acids. The CDR3 here is CASTSGRVTEAFF. Written as DNA, the CDR3 is TGTGCCAGCACCTCGGGCCGGGTGACTGAAGCTTTCTTT.

This clonotype occurred many times. The chain combines TRBV28 with TRBJ2-2; 11 bases align to TRBD2. J was trimmed by 8 bases and V by 5 bases; bases with no gene match: 7. This CDR3 comprises 15 residues. Germline lookup yields CDR1 MDHEN and CDR2 SYDVKM. For the CDR3, the DNA is TGTGCCAGCAGTCAGATACTAGCGGGAGAAGGGGAGCTGTTTTTT. It codes for CASSQILAGEGELFF.

This clonotype was observed many times. The V and J genes are TRBV18 and TRBJ2-7; possibly TRBD1 or TRBD2 for D (5 bases each). This CDR3 has 14 amino acids. The V gene lost 0 bases and the J gene lost 0 bases, with 6 bases spanning the gap. CDR1 is KGHSH, CDR2 LQKENI, per germline. The CDR3 DNA reads TGTGCCAGCTCACCACCGGGACGCTCCTACGAGCAGTACTTC. It is translated as CASSPPGRSYEQYF.

This clonotype was recorded at least ten times. This chain links TRBV6-5 with TRBJ2-5; D might be TRBD2 (7 bases). Deletions cut 5 bases from V and 5 bases from J, with 27 bases between. Per the germline V gene, CDR1 is MNHEY and CDR2 is SVGAGI. The CDR3 runs 18 residues. CDR3 coding DNA: TGTGCCAGCAGTCTCACACCATACAGGGATATTAGCGGGGAGACCCAGTACTTC. Its translation is CASSLTPYRDISGETQYF.

This CDR3 is CASRRTGASEKLFF. The CDR3 DNA reads as TGTGCCAGCAGGAGGACGGGTGCTAGTGAAAAACTGTTTTTT. The V and J genes are TRBV6-5 and TRBJ1-4, with D uncertain. The V gene's germline CDR1 is MNHEY and CDR2 SVGAGI. The CDR3 loop spans 14 amino acids. V dropped 6 bases and J dropped 7 bases, with 15 bases sitting between them.

J is TRBJ1-1 and V is TRBV7-9; D is possibly TRBD1 (5 bases). There are 14 residues in the CDR3. Trimming took off 4 bases at V and 4 bases at J, with 13 bases between the two ends. Looked up from germline, CDR1 is SEHNR and CDR2 is FQNEAQ (reference sequence). The CDR3 loop reads CASSSWGVGTEAFF. The CDR3 DNA follows: TGTGCCAGCAGCTCCTGGGGGGTGGGCACTGAAGCTTTCTTT.

This clonotype has only a few counts. A read error may account for a junction end that differs from germline. The genes are TRBV6-2 or TRBV6-3 and TRBJ1-2, with 9 bases matching TRBD1. This CDR3 contains 12 residues. Germline CDR1 and CDR2: MNHEY and SVGEGT. CDR3 sequence reads: CASSYSRDRANF. CDR3 nucleotide sequence: TGTGCCAGCAGTTACTCGAGGGACAGGGCTAACTTC.